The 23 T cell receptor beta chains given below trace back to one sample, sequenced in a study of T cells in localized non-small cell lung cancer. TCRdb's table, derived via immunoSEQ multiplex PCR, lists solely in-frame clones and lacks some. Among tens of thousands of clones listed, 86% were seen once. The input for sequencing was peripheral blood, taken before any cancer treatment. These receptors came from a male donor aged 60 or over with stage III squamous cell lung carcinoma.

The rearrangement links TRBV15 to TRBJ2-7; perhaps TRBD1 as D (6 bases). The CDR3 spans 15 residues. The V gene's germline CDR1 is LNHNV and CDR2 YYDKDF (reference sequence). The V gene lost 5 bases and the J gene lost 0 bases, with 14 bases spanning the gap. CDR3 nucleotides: TGTGCCACCAGCGCCCGCCGGGACAACTCCTACGAGCAGTACTTC. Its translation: CATSARRDNSYEQYF. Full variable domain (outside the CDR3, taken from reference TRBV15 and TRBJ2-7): DAMVIQNPRYQVTQFGKPVTLSCSQTLNHNVMYWYQQKSSQAPKLLFHYYDKDFNNEADTPDNFQSRRPNTSFCFLDIRSPGLGDTAMYLCATSARRDNSYEQYFGPGTRLTVT.

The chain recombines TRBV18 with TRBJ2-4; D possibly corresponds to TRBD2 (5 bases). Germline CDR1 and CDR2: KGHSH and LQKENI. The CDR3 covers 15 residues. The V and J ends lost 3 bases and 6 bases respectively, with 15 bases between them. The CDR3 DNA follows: TGTGCCAGCTCACCGTCGCAGCGGTCCGGAAACATTCAGTACTTC. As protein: CASSPSQRSGNIQYF.

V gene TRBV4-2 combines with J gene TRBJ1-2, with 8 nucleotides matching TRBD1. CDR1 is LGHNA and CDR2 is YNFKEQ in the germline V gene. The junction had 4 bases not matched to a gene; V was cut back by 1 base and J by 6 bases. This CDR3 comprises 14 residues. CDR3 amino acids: CASSQAGGRDGYTF. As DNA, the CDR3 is TGTGCCAGCAGCCAAGCAGGGGGCCGCGATGGCTACACCTTC.

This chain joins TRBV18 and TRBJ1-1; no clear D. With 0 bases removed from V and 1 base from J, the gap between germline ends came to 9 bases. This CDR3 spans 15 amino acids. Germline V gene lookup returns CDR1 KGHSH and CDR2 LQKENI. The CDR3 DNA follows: TGTGCCAGCTCACCACCGGGGAACTCGAACACTGAAGCTTTCTTT. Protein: CASSPPGNSNTEAFF.

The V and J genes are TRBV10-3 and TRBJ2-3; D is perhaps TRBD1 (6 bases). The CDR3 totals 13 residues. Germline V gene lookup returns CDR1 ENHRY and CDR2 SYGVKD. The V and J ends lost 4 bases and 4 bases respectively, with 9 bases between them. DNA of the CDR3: TGTGCCATCAGTGCAGGGGTTGCAGATACGCAGTATTTT. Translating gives CAISAGVADTQYF.

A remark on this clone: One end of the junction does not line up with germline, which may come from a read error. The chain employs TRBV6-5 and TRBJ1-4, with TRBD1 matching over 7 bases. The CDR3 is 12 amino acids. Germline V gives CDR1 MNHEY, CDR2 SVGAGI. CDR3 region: CAGRGDTEKLFF. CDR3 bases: TGTGCCGGCAGGGGGGACACTGAAAAACTGTTTTTT.

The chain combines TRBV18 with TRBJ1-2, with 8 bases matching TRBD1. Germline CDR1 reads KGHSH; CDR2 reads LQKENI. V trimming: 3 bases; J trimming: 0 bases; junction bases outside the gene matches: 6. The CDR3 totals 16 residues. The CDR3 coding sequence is TGTGCCAGCTCACCTGGGACAGGCGAAGCTAACTATGGCTACACCTTC. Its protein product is CASSPGTGEANYGYTF. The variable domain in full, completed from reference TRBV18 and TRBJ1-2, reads NAGVMQNPRHLVRRRGQEARLRCSPMKGHSHVYWYRQLPEEGLKFMVYLQKENIIDESGMPKERFSAEFPKEGPSILRIQQVVRGDSAAYFCASSPGTGEANYGYTFGSGTRLTVV.

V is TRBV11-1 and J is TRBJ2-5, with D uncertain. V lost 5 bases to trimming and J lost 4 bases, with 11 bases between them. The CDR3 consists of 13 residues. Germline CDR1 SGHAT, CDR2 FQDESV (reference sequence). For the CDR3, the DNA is TGTGCCAGCAGCCTGGGTTTCGGAGAGACCCAGTACTTC. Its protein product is CASSLGFGETQYF.

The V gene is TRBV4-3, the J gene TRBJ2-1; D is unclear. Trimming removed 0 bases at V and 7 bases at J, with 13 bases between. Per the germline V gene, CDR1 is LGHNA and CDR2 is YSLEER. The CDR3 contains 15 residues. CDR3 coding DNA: TGCGCCAGCAGCCAAGATGCTCGATTCGATAATGAGCAGTTCTTC. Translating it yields CASSQDARFDNEQFF.

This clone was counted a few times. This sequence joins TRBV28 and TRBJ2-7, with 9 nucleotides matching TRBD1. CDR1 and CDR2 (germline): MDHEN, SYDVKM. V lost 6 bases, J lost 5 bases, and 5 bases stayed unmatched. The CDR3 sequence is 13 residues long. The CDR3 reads CASRSGQGNEQYF. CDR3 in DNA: TGTGCCAGCAGGTCGGGACAGGGAAACGAGCAGTACTTC.

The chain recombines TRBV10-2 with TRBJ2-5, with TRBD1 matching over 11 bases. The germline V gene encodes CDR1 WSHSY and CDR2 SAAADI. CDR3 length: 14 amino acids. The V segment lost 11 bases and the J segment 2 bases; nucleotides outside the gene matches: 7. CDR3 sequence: CAAARDRGQETQYF. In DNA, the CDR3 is TGCGCCGCCGCCCGGGACAGGGGGCAAGAGACCCAGTACTTC.

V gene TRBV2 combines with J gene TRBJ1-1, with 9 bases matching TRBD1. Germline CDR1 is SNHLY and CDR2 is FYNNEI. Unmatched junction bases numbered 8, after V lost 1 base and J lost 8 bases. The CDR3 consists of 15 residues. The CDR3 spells CASSEGGTGTREAFF. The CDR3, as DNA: TGTGCCAGCAGTGAAGGAGGGACAGGGACTAGGGAAGCTTTCTTT.

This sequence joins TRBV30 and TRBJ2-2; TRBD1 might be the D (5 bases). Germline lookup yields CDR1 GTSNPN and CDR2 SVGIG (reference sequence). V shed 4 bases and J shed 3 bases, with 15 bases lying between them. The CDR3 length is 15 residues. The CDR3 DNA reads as TGTGCCTGGAATCGTAGACAGCCCGACACCGGGGAGCTGTTTTTT. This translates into CAWNRRQPDTGELFF.

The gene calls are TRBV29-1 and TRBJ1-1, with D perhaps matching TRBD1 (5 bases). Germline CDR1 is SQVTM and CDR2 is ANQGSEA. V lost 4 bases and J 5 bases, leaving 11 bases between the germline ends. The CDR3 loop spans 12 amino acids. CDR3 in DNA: TGCAGCGTTGCAGGGCCGGGAACTGAAGCTTTCTTT. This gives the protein CSVAGPGTEAFF.

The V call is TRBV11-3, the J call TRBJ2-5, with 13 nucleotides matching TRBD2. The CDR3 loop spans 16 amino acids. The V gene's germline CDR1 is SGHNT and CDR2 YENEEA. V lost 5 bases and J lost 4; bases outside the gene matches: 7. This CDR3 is CASSPGLAGALETQYF. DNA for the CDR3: TGTGCCAGCAGCCCAGGACTAGCGGGAGCACTAGAGACCCAGTACTTC.

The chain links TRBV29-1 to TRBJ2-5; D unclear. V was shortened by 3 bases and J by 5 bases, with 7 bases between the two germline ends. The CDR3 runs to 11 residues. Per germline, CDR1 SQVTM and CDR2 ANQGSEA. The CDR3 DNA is TGCAGCGTTGAGAATGGGGAGACCCAGTACTTC. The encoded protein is CSVENGETQYF.

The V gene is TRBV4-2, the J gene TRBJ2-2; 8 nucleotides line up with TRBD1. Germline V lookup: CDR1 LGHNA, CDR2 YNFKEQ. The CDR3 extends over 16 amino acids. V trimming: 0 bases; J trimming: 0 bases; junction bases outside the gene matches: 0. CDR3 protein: CASSQETGANTGELFF. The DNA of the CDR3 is TGTGCCAGCAGCCAAGAGACAGGGGCGAACACCGGGGAGCTGTTTTTT.

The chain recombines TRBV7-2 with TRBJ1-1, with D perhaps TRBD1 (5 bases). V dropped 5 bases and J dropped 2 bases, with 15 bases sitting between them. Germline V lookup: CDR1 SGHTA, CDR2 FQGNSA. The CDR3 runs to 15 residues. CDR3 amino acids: CASSPLPGRNTEAFF. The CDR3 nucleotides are TGTGCCAGCAGCCCGCTCCCGGGACGAAACACTGAAGCTTTCTTT.

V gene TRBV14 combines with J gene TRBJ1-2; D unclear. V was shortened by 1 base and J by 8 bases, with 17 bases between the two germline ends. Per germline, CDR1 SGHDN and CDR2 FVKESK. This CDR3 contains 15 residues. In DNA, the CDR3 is TGTGCCAGCAGCCAAGGAGCAAGGAGGATGGGGGGCTACACCTTC. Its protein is CASSQGARRMGGYTF.

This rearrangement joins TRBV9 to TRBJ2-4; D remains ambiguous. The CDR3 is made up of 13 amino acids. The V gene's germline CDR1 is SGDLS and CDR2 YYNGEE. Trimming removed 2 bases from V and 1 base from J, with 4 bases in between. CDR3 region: CASSVGAKNIQYF. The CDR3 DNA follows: TGTGCCAGCAGCGTTGGCGCCAAAAACATTCAGTACTTC.

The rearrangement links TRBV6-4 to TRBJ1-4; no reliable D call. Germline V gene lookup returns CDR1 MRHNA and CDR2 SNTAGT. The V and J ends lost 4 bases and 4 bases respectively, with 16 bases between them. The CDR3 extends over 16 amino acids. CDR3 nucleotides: TGTGCCAGCAGTGCCCTAGTGAGGTCCGGTAATGAAAAACTGTTTTTT. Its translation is CASSALVRSGNEKLFF.

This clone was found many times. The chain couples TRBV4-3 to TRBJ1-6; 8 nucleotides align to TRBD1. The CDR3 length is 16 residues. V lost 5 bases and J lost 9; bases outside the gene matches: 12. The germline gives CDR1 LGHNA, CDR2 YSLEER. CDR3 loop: CASSRDLQGGSSPLHF. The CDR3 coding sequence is TGCGCCAGCAGCAGGGACTTACAGGGGGGGAGTTCACCCCTCCACTTT.

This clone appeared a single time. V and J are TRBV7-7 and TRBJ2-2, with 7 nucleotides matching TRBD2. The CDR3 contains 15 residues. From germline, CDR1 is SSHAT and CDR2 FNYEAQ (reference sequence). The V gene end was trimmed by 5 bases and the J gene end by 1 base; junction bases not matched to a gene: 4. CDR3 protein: CASSPGGRNTGELFF. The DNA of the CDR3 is TGTGCCAGCAGCCCGGGGGGTAGGAACACCGGGGAGCTGTTTTTT.